Below, 16 T cell receptor beta chains from the same sample are listed, as sequenced in a study of shared clonotypes between healthy human individuals (dated by TCRdb to 2020 to 2022). Library preparation was by the immunoSEQ multiplex PCR assay. TCRdb mirrors the immuneACCESS table, restricted to in-frame sequences. Some clones are absent from its copies; in checked studies, under half trace to an unresolved V gene, and the reason for the others is unknown. Here the sample has millions of clones; roughly 94% occur a single time. The top ten clones comprise 0.1% to 0.15% of the sample. Sequencing was performed on naive CD4+ T cells sorted from blood. The intended sense of this specimen's cell subset or site label: CD45RA+ positively selected. Receptors originate from a man aged 18 to 30 in good health.

DNA for the CDR3: TGTGCCTGGAGCATCGGAGGGGGGGGAAATCAGCCCCAGCATTTT. Translating gives CAWSIGGGGNQPQHF. V is TRBV30 and J is TRBJ1-5; perhaps TRBD1 as D (6 bases). Germline V gene data show CDR1 as GTSNPN and CDR2 as SVGIG (reference sequence). The CDR3 is made up of 15 amino acids. Between the trimmed V and J ends, which lost 3 bases and 4 bases, there was a span of 16 bases. Looking up the rest from reference TRBV30 and TRBJ1-5 gives the full variable domain: SQTIHQWPATLVQPVGSPLSLECTVEGTSNPNLYWYRQAAGRGLQLLFYSVGIGQISSEVPQNLSASRPQDRQFILSSKKLLLSDSGFYLCAWSIGGGGNQPQHFGDGTRLSIL.

This sequence joins TRBV28 and TRBJ2-7; D gene ambiguous. CDR3 length: 15 amino acids. In germline, CDR1 is MDHEN, CDR2 SYDVKM. Trimming removed 4 bases at V and 2 bases at J, with 15 bases between. In nucleotides, the CDR3 is TGTGCCAGCAGTTCCATTTCCTTCGACACCTACGAGCAGTACTTC. This codes for CASSSISFDTYEQYF.

The J gene is TRBJ2-7, the V gene TRBV30; possible D gene TRBD1, 5 bases. The V gene's germline CDR1 is GTSNPN and CDR2 SVGIG (reference sequence). V was shortened by 0 bases and J by 7 bases, with 19 bases between the two germline ends. The CDR3 runs 15 residues. The CDR3 sequence: CAWSVRLGALGEQYF. CDR3 DNA sequence: TGTGCCTGGAGTGTACGGTTAGGGGCCCTAGGAGAGCAGTACTTC.

This chain uses TRBV6-1 with TRBJ1-3; D gene ambiguous. The germline V and J ends were trimmed by 3 bases and 4 bases, with 10 bases remaining between them. The CDR3 has 14 residues. Germline CDR1 MNHNS, CDR2 SASEGT. The CDR3 region has the DNA TGTGCCAGCAGTGACCGGGCCGCCGGAAACACCATATATTTT. This codes for CASSDRAAGNTIYF.

The DNA of the CDR3 is TGTGCCATCGGCGGACTAGCGGGAGCGGACTCCTACAATGAGCAGTTCTTC. Residues: CAIGGLAGADSYNEQFF. The J gene is TRBJ2-1, the V gene TRBV10-3; TRBD2 matches 13 bases. V was clipped by 8 bases and J by 0 bases; unmatched bases: 7. Per the germline V gene, CDR1 is ENHRY and CDR2 is SYGVKD. The CDR3 has 17 residues.

The chain links TRBV10-1 to TRBJ2-1; unclear D gene. This CDR3 has 12 residues. Germline CDR1 is WNHNN and CDR2 is SYGVQD (reference sequence). Deletions cut 2 bases from V and 8 bases from J, with 7 bases between. CDR3 in DNA: TGCGCCAGCAGTGAGACCTATCATGAGCAGTTCTTC. Translation: CASSETYHEQFF.

The chain couples TRBV29-1 to TRBJ2-3; D unresolved. Looked up from germline, CDR1 is SQVTM and CDR2 is ANQGSEA. The CDR3 covers 12 residues. Trimming removed 7 bases from V and 0 bases from J, with 8 bases in between. The CDR3 nucleotides read TGCAGCGCACACTCAAGCACAGATACGCAGTATTTT. This codes for CSAHSSTDTQYF.

This sequence joins TRBV28 and TRBJ2-5, with D possibly being TRBD2 (6 bases). The CDR3 sequence is 15 residues long. Trimming took off 4 bases at V and 1 base at J, with 13 bases between the two ends. Germline assignment: CDR1 MDHEN and CDR2 SYDVKM. This CDR3 is CASSSEGKGQETQYF. CDR3 coding DNA: TGTGCCAGCAGTTCGGAGGGGAAAGGCCAAGAGACCCAGTACTTC.

The rearrangement uses TRBV2 and TRBJ2-7; no clear D. The V end lost 8 bases, the J end lost 1 base, and 12 bases lay between the germline ends. Germline-derived CDR1 and CDR2 are SNHLY and FYNNEI. This CDR3 is 13 amino acids long. This CDR3 reads CASDTDASYEQYF. The DNA for the CDR3 is TGTGCCAGCGACACTGACGCTTCCTACGAGCAGTACTTC.

This clone is a singleton in its sample. The chain joins TRBV2 to TRBJ2-7; possibly TRBD2 for D (6 bases). This CDR3 has 18 amino acids. The germline gives CDR1 SNHLY, CDR2 FYNNEI. V was pared by 0 bases and J by 2 bases, with 20 bases between. CDR3: CASSEAPPTSLGAYEQYF. For the CDR3, the DNA is TGTGCCAGCAGTGAAGCTCCCCCCACTAGCTTGGGAGCCTACGAGCAGTACTTC.

The chain joins TRBV14 to TRBJ1-2; weak D call: TRBD1 (5 bases). The CDR3 sequence is 15 residues long. Trimming left V 2 bases short and J 5 bases short, with 15 bases between. Germline values: CDR1 SGHDN, CDR2 FVKESK. Here the CDR3 DNA reads TGTGCCAGCAGCCAATATAACAGGCCAGGGTATGGCTACACCTTC. Amino acids: CASSQYNRPGYGYTF.

The chain uses TRBV7-9 and TRBJ1-6, with 8 positions matching TRBD1. Germline lookup yields CDR1 SEHNR and CDR2 FQNEAQ (reference sequence). The CDR3 has 14 residues. V shed 7 bases and J 10 bases; nucleotides not matched to a gene: 9. The CDR3 is CASTEDRVRSPLHF. The CDR3 DNA follows: TGTGCCAGCACCGAGGACAGGGTGCGCTCACCCCTCCACTTT.

Regarding this clone: The sample holds other DNA sequences that translate to the same CDR3. The V and J genes are TRBV5-1 and TRBJ1-5; unclear D gene. CDR1 SGHRS and CDR2 YFSETQ come from the germline V gene. This CDR3 contains 15 residues. V lost 0 bases, J lost 2 bases, and 9 bases lay in between. Written as DNA, the CDR3 is TGCGCCAGCAGCTTGGAAGGATCGGGCAATCAGCCCCAGCATTTT. Residues: CASSLEGSGNQPQHF.

In this sample, this clone turned up once. At one boundary the junction diverges from the germline segment, which might be a read error. This chain uses TRBV10-2 with TRBJ1-1; 7 bases match TRBD1. The CDR3 is made up of 13 amino acids. Germline CDR1 reads WSHSY; CDR2 reads SAAADI. CDR3 DNA sequence: TGCGCCAGCAGCGCCAGGGGGAACCCTGAAGCTTTCTTT. Protein: CASSARGNPEAFF.

The chain uses TRBV19 and TRBJ1-2, with 7 bases matching TRBD1. CDR1 LNHDA and CDR2 SQIVND come from the germline V gene (reference sequence). V lost 4 bases and J lost 1; bases outside the gene matches: 12. The CDR3 extends over 17 amino acids. CDR3 region: CASSTRDSYLNNYGYTF. CDR3 nucleotide sequence: TGTGCCAGTAGTACACGGGACAGCTACCTTAATAACTATGGCTACACCTTC.

This clone has just one count. The V gene is TRBV6-6, the J gene TRBJ2-3, with a possible D match to TRBD2 (5 bases). CDR3 length equals 15 residues. Trimming pared 6 bases from V and 1 base from J, leaving 14 bases between. CDR1 is MNHNY and CDR2 is SVGAGI in the germline V gene (reference sequence). The CDR3 DNA sequence: TGTGCCAGCAGCCCTACTAGTTCTGGCACAGATACGCAGTATTTT. This translates into CASSPTSSGTDTQYF.